This T cell receptor beta chain was found in a study of T cell responses to AZD1222 COVID-19 vaccine. Findings and limits, study-wide: Most donors were white British and more were female, and clonal diversity was possibly underestimated.

Only in-frame clones appear in the TCRdb table, and some are missing; sequencing was by immunoSEQ multiplex PCR. The table includes about 120,000 clones, about 89% detected once. V was shortened by 1 base and J by 5 bases, with 12 bases between the two germline ends. The CDR3 sequence is 15 residues long. In germline, CDR1 is SGHVS, CDR2 FQNEAQ. Details on this clone: Its antigen remains unidentified.

This sample comprised peripheral blood, obtained 28 days after the second AZD1222 dose. The sequence came from an adult who received the AZD1222 COVID-19 vaccine. This sequence joins TRBV7-8 and TRBJ2-1; D unresolved. DNA of the CDR3: TGTGCCAGCAGCTTAGAAGGGTTTTCGAACAATGAGCAGTTCTTC. Its translation: CASSLEGFSNNEQFF.